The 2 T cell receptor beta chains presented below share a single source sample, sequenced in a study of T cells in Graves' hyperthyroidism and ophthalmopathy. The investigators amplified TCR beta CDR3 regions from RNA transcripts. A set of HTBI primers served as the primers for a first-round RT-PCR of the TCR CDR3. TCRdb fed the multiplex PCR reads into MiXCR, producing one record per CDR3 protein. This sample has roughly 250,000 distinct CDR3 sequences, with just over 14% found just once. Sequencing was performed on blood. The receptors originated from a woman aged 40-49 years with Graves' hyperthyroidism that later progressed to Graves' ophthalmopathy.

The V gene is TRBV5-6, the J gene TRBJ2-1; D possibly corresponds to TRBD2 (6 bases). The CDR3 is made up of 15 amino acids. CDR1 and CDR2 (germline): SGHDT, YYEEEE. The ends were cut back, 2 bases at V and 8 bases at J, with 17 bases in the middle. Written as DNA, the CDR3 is TGTGCCAGCAGCTTCGTGTCCCGGGAGCTCGATGAGCAGTTCTTC. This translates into CASSFVSRELDEQFF.

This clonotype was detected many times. The CDR3 nucleotides are TGTGCCAGCAGACCCAGCGGGAGTACCGGGGAGCTGTTTTTT. Its protein is CASRPSGSTGELFF. The chain employs TRBV3-1 and TRBJ2-2, with 8 bases identical to TRBD2. The CDR3 consists of 14 residues. After removal of 6 bases from V and 5 bases from J, the junction contained 5 bases not matched to a gene. CDR1 and CDR2 from the germline V gene are LGHDT and YNNKEL (reference sequence).